A single T cell receptor (beta chain) is shown here with its context. The data originate from a study of radiotherapy plus CTLA-4 blockade in lung cancer. Background on the study: With 25% to 40% of patients having disease control, objective responses were seen in less than 20%.

CDR1 is SGHDT and CDR2 is YYEEEE in the germline V gene. The CDR3 has 16 residues. Unmatched junction bases numbered 11, after V lost 5 bases and J lost 7 bases. The table came from immunoSEQ multiplex PCR; TCRdb's copy has only in-frame clones and leaves some out. The table has around 40,000 clones, around 75% seen once; the top ten hold roughly 10%. Sequenced here: peripheral blood, sampled from a patient treated with radiotherapy plus ipilimumab. This sequence was found in a human donor with non-small cell lung cancer who had stable disease on radiotherapy plus ipilimumab. This sequence joins TRBV5-6 and TRBJ2-1; 11 bases agree with TRBD1. The CDR3 region has the DNA TGTGCCAGCAGTCCCCCTTGGGACAGGGGGTTAAATGAGCAGTTCTTC. Amino acid sequence: CASSPPWDRGLNEQFF.